This is a list of T cell receptor beta chains from one sample in a study of blood T cell repertoires in COVID-19. TCRdb keeps only in-frame clones here, not all; method: immunoSEQ multiplex PCR. The sample consists of about 73,000 clones, 73% of them appearing once. The sequenced sample was peripheral blood. These receptors all stem from a man aged 55-75 years with acute or convalescent COVID-19. Each CDR3 is given with its conserved first and last residue. Clone size, where shown, is once, few, many, or a class for clones that have expanded.

>TRBJ2-3|once|TRBV18
CASSLQGGAGTDTQYF
>TRBJ1-2|.|TRBV5-1
CASSKERGGSGYTF
>TRBJ2-5|.|TRBV4-1
CASSQEQRGALETQYF
>TRBJ1-6|.|TRBV7-8
CASSLVARGDSPLHF
>TRBJ2-7|once|TRBV6-6
CASAWGLSYEQYF
>TRBJ1-2|once|TRBV27
CASSLSGQGYGYTF
>TRBJ2-1|.|TRBV6-5
CASSRDRGLYNEQFF
>TRBJ2-6|once|TRBV19
CASSYDSKMGANVLTF
>TRBJ2-2|.|TRBV7-9
CASSPGTGGDTGELFF
>TRBJ1-1|.|TRBV3-1/TRBV3-2
CASSRRETEAFF
>TRBJ1-3|.|TRBV10-2
CASSESTEGNTIYF
>TRBJ2-1|once|TRBV4-1
CASSQIFAVRDEQFF
>TRBJ2-1|.|TRBV7-2
CASSPPGGQIYYNEQFF
>TRBJ2-7|.|TRBV5-4
CASSLEASGKDYEQYF
>TRBJ1-6|.|TRBV18
CASSTTNSGDSPLHF
>TRBJ2-5|.|TRBV6-1
CASSENNQETQYF
>TRBJ1-5|.|TRBV19
CASRTKGNQPQHF
>TRBJ2-1|few|TRBV5-1
CASSFEGGLAGNEQFF
>TRBJ2-7|.|TRBV28
CASSLGQGRTYEQYF
>TRBJ1-1|.|TRBV7-3
CASSLMAGDTEAFF
>TRBJ2-1|.|TRBV27
CASRGTGTYNEQFF
>TRBJ2-2|.|TRBV28
CASSIGLAGDTGELFF
>TRBJ2-2|.|TRBV30
CAWRTGPTGELFF
>TRBJ1-4|.|TRBV4-1
CASSQEEGLNEKLFF
>TRBJ1-2|.|TRBV7-9
CASSRPGPNYGYTF
>TRBJ2-3|.|TRBV24-1
CATSDFSGNGPYF